The clone carrying this T cell receptor (beta chain) was detected many times. The CDR3 is made up of 13 amino acids. The germline gives CDR1 DFQATT, CDR2 SNEGSKA (reference sequence). V shed 6 bases and J shed 6 bases, with 18 bases lying between them. These data come from a study of spatial heterogeneity in lung cancer. Overall study context: Alpha-chain sequences were consistently detected less often than beta-chain sequences.

A single record per CDR3 protein comes from TCRdb applying MiXCR to the 5' RACE reads. The sample yields about 2,200 distinct CDR3 sequences, about a sixth seen once. As to time point: sample taken at primary tumor resection. Unsorted whole RNA of tumor, nontumor lung or frozen PBMC was sequenced. Sequences were derived from PBMCs, sampled at surgery. This chain links TRBV20-1 with TRBJ2-7; D might be TRBD1 (6 bases). This clonotype was obtained from a male donor with early-stage non-small cell lung cancer. CDR3 sequence: CSARLTGSGEQYF. Here the CDR3 DNA reads TGCAGTGCCCGACTCACAGGGTCGGGCGAGCAGTACTTC.